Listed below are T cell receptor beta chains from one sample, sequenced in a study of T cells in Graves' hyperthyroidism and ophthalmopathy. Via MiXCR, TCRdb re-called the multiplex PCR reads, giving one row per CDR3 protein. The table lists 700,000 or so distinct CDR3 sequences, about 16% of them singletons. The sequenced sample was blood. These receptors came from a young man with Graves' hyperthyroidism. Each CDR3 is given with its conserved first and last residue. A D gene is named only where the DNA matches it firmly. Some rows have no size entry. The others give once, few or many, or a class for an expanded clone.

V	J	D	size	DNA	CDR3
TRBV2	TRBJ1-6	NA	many	TGTGCCACCAGAGGGTCGAGCTCCTATAATTCACCCCTCCACTTT	CATRGSSSYNSPLHF
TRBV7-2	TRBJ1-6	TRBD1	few	TGTGCCAGCAGCCCCACGCAGGGGGGATCACCCCTCCACTTT	CASSPTQGGSPLHF
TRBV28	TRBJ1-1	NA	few	TGTGCCAGCAGTCCCCCATTATTGGAAGCTTTCTTT	CASSPPLLEAFF
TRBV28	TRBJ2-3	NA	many	TGTGCCATCCTTCCCGGAGGGGGAGAAGATACGCAGTATTTT	CAILPGGGEDTQYF
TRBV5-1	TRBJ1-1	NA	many	TGCGCCAGCAGCTTGACCTTCAAGACAGGCCTGAACACTGAAGCTTTCTTT	CASSLTFKTGLNTEAFF
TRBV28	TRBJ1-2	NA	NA	TGTGCCAGCAATCAGACTAACTATGGCTACACCTTC	CASNQTNYGYTF
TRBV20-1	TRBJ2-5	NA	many	TGCAGTGCTCCCTGGTGGGAGGCCCAGTACTTC	CSAPWWEAQYF
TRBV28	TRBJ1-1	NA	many	TGTGCCAGCATGCGTGGGCAGCTCATTAACTGGGGAGCTTTCTTT	CASMRGQLINWGAFF
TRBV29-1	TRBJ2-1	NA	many	TGCAGCGCTCGTCGGACCGCCGGGTTTCGTAGTGAGCAGTTCTTC	CSARRTAGFRSEQFF
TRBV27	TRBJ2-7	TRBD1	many	TGTGCCAGCAGCTTAGGGACAGGGCAATACGAGCAGTACTTC	CASSLGTGQYEQYF
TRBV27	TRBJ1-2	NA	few	TGTGCCAGCAGTTTCTCTCTGGCTGGGGGTGGCTACACCTTC	CASSFSLAGGGYTF
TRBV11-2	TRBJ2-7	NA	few	TGTGCCAGCAGCTTAGATCCGGCTCTGAGCTCCTACGAGCAGTACTTC	CASSLDPALSSYEQYF
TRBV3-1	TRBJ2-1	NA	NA	TGTGCCAGCAGCCAAGATATAAGGGTCTATTCGGATGAGCAGTTCTTC	CASSQDIRVYSDEQFF
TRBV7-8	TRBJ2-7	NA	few	TGTGCCAGCAACAGGGCTGGATACGAGCAGTACTTC	CASNRAGYEQYF
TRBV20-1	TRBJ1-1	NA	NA	TGCGGAGGTTCGGGACGGTTGAACACTGAAGCTTTCTTT	CGGSGRLNTEAFF
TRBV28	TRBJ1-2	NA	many	TGTGCCAGCAGTTTATACCCCACGGGCGGGTGGGACTATGGCTACACCTTC	CASSLYPTGGWDYGYTF
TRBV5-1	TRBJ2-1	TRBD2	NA	TGCGCCAGCAGCCATGGGACTAGCTACAATGAGCAGTTCTTC	CASSHGTSYNEQFF
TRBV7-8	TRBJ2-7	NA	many	TGTGCCAGCAGCCCTGGACTAAATTACTACGAGCAGTACTTC	CASSPGLNYYEQYF
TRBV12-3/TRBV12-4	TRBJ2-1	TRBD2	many	TGTGCCAGCAGTTTAGCTAGCGGGATTGGTTCCTACAATGAGCAGTTCTTC	CASSLASGIGSYNEQFF
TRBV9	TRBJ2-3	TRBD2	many	TGTGCCAGCAGCGTAGGTCCTAGCGGAGTCACAGATACGCAGTATTTT	CASSVGPSGVTDTQYF
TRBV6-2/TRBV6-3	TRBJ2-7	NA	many	TGTGCCAGCAGTACCCCGACTAGGTTGGGTAGCGAGCAGTACTTC	CASSTPTRLGSEQYF
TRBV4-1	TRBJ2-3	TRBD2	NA	TGCGCCAGCAGCCAGTTACTAGCGGGTCTCACAGATACGCAGTATTTT	CASSQLLAGLTDTQYF
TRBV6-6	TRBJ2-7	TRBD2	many	TGTGCCAGCAGTTACTCGGCTAGCGGGGGAACCTACGAGCAGTACTTC	CASSYSASGGTYEQYF
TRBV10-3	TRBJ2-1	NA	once	TGTGCCATCAGGGGGACAACCCTAGGCGAGCAGTTCTTC	CAIRGTTLGEQFF
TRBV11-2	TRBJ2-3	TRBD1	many	TGTGCCAGCAGCCCACCCTTGACAGGGGCCCTCACAGATACGCAGTATTTT	CASSPPLTGALTDTQYF
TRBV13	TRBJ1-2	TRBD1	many	TGTGCCAGCAGCAACCCCGGACAGGGGATCTACACCTTC	CASSNPGQGIYTF
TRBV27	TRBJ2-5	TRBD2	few	TGTGCCAGCAGTGCGGGGGTGTGGGGACAAGAGACCCAGTACTTC	CASSAGVWGQETQYF
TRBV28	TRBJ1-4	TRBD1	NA	TGTGCCAGCAGTTACCCCCAGGGACAGGGGGCCCGAGACAAGAATGAAAAACTGTTTTTT	CASSYPQGQGARDKNEKLFF
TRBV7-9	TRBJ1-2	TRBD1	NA	TGTGCCAGCAGCTCGAGGGGACAGGGGTCCTCTGGCTACACCTTC	CASSSRGQGSSGYTF
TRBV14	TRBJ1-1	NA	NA	TGTGCCAGCAGCCAAATTACGGGACGGGGATTGACTGAAGCTTTCTTT	CASSQITGRGLTEAFF
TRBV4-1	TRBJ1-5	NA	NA	TGCGCCAGCAGCCAAGCGCAGTCTAATCAGCCCCAGCATTTT	CASSQAQSNQPQHF
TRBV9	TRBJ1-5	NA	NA	TGCGCCAGCAGCCAAGCTGAGCCCCGTGCGAGCAATCAGCCCCAGCATTTT	CASSQAEPRASNQPQHF
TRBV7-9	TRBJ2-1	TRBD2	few	TGTGCCAGCAGCTACCGGACTAGCGGAAATGAGCAGTTCTTC	CASSYRTSGNEQFF
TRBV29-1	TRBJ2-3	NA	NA	TGCAGCTCAAGGGCGGCAGATACGCAGTATTTT	CSSRAADTQYF
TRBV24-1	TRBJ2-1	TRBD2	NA	TGTGCCACCAGTGATTTCTCGAGGACTAGCAGCTACAATGAGCAGTTCTTC	CATSDFSRTSSYNEQFF
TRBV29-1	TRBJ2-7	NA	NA	TGCAGCGTTGGTCCGGCATCCTACGAGCAGTACTTC	CSVGPASYEQYF
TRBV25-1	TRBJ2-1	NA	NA	TGTGCCAGCAGTGAACAAAGACAGGGAGGGTACTACAATGAGCAGTTCTTC	CASSEQRQGGYYNEQFF
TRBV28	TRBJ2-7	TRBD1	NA	TGTGCCAGCAGTTCGACAGGGGGGCGCCGAGAGCAGTACTTC	CASSSTGGRREQYF
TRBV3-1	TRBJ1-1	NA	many	TGTGCCAGCAGCCACCACGGGACTGCGAACACTGAAGCTTTCTTT	CASSHHGTANTEAFF
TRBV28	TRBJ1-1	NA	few	TGTGCCAGCACCTCGTGGGGGGCGGGGAACACTGAAGCTTTCTTT	CASTSWGAGNTEAFF
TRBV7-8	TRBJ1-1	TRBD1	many	TGTGCCAGCAGCTTAAGGGGGCTAGGCACTGAAGCTTTCTTT	CASSLRGLGTEAFF
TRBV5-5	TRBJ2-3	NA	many	TGTGCCAGCAGCTTGGATTCCAGGCCCACAGATACGCAGTATTTT	CASSLDSRPTDTQYF
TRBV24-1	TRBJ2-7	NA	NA	TGTGCCACCAGTGCGGGAGACGCCTACGAGCAGTACTTC	CATSAGDAYEQYF
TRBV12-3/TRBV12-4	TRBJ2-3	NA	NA	TGTGCCAGCGGTCCAGGAGGTACGCAGTATTTT	CASGPGGTQYF
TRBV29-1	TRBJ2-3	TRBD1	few	TGCAGCGTTTCGGCCCAGGGGGTTGCTTGGGATACGCAGTATTTT	CSVSAQGVAWDTQYF
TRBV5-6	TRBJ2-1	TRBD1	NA	TGTGCCAGCAGCTTCCAGGGGGTCAGTTCCTACAATGAGCAGTTCTTC	CASSFQGVSSYNEQFF
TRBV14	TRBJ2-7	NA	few	TGTGCCAGCAGCCAAGGAGGGCCAGCTTACGAGCAGTACTTC	CASSQGGPAYEQYF
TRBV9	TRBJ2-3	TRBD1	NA	TGTGCCAGCAGCGTAGGATACAGGGGGCATTTGGATACGCAGTATTTT	CASSVGYRGHLDTQYF
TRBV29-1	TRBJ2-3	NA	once	TGCAGCGTAGGCTTCCAGAGGGGGGGATTCGGTACGCAGTATTTT	CSVGFQRGGFGTQYF
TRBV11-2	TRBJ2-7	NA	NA	TGTGCCAGCAGCCAGATAAGGGGTTACTCCTACGAGCAGTACTTC	CASSQIRGYSYEQYF
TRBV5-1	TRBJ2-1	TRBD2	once	TGCGCCAGCAGCTTGGGGGGTAGCGGGGACTACAATGAGCAGTTCTTC	CASSLGGSGDYNEQFF